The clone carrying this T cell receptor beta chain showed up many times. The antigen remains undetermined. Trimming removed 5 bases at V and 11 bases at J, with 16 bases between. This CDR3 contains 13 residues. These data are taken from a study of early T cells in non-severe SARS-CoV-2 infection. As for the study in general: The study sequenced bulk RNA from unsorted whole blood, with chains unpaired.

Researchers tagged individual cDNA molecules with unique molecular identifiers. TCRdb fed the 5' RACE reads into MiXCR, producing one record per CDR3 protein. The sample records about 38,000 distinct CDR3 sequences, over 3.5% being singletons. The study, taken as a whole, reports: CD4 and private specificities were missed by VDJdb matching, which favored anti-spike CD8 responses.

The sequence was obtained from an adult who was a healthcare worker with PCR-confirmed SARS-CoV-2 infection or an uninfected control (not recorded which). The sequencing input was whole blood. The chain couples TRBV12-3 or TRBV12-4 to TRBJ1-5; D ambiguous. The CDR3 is CASSPSVTGAQHF. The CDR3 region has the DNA TGTGCCAGCAGTCCCTCCGTTACGGGTGCCCAGCATTTT.